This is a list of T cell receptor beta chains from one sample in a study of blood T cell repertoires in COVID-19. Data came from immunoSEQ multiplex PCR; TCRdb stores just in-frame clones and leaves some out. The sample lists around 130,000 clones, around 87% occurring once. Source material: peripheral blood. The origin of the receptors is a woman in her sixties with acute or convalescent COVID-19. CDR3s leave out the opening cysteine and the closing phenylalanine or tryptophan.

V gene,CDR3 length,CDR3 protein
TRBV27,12,ASRTVPEDTEAF
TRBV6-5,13,ASTLRTGYDQPQH
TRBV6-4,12,ASRGTANTGELF
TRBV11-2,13,ASSLERTGAYEQY
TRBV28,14,ASRGGAATTLFEAF
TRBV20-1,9,SAPRDREAF
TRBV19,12,ASNLQGVHTEAF
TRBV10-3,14,AISAQAHDSNQPQH
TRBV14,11,ASSQDPSPEAF
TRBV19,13,ASTSRGIRGNEQF
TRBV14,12,ASSQQLRGETQY
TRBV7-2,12,ASSPRGGTYGYT
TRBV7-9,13,ASSLEGQGAYEQF
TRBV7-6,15,ASSLGTGYASGNTIY
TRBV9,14,ASSYYQGAVNTEAF
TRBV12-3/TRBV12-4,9,ASSSPGEQF
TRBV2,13,ASSVSEGSNQPQH
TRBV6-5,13,ASTGSTISPYEQY
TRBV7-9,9,ASSLAPEQF
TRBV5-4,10,ASSSQDTEAF
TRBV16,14,ASSQSRQTHTGELF
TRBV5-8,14,ASSGRKGQLSDGYT
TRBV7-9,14,ASTSLRVFSNTEAF
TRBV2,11,ASRIAYQETQY
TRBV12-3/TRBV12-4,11,ASSPTQGYGYT
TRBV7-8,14,ASSSDRGRLNQPQH
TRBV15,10,ATSRADSSYT
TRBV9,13,ASSDGTGLFYGYT
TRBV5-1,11,ASSQTRGNEQF
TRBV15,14,ATSRGLAQNQETQY
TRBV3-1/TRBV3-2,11,ASRIQVGTEAF
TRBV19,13,ASSIQGKNTGELF
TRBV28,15,ASSLAGASGREKEAF
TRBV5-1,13,ASSPGLIHSDTQY
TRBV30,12,AWSSGRVYNEQF
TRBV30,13,AWSVLNPSTDTQY
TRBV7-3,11,ASSLLRVDTQY
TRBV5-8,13,ASSLGLAGVFEQF
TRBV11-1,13,ASSLLGSGTDTQY